These 28 T cell receptor beta chains were all obtained from the same sample, sequenced in a study of response to subunit inactivated influenza vaccine. MiXCR was run by TCRdb on the RT-PCR reads, yielding one entry per CDR3 protein. The sample consists of around 570,000 distinct CDR3 sequences, around 11% of them appearing once. This sample was also put to use in a study of T cells expressing NK-cell markers. That report adds: A 5'RACE template switching approach incorporating UMIs was used to make TCR beta cDNA.

The material sequenced was PBMCs from blood, taken on the day of vaccination. These receptors originate from a man aged 50 to 60 who received an inactivated influenza vaccine.

This clonotype occurred a few times. The genes are TRBV4-2 and TRBJ2-1; D is unresolved. The V gene lost 0 bases and the J gene lost 5 bases, with 8 bases spanning the gap. The CDR3 consists of 14 residues. Germline CDR1 and CDR2: LGHNA and YNFKEQ. CDR3 amino acids: CASSQDNYDNEQFF. CDR3 sequence (DNA): TGTGCCAGCAGCCAAGATAACTATGACAATGAGCAGTTCTTC.

This chain links TRBV15 with TRBJ2-7, with D tentatively TRBD1 or TRBD2 (5 bases each). Germline values: CDR1 LNHNV, CDR2 YYDKDF (reference sequence). The CDR3 contains 15 residues. Trimming cost V 5 bases and J 11 bases, with 25 bases left between them. CDR3: CATSEGPGLGSKEYF. DNA of the CDR3: TGTGCCACCAGCGAGGGGCCAGGGTTGGGAAGTAAGGAGTACTTC.

In this sample, this clonotype turned up a few times. This sequence joins TRBV27 and TRBJ1-2; possibly TRBD1 for D (6 bases). The CDR3 is 14 amino acids. The germline V gene encodes CDR1 MNHEY and CDR2 SMNVEV (reference sequence). Trimming removed 4 bases from V and 8 bases from J, with 17 bases in between. In nucleotides, the CDR3 is TGTGCCAGCAGTTCGAGAGGACAGTTCTACGGCTACACCTTC. Residues: CASSSRGQFYGYTF.

The CDR3 here is CASKPAGDPRETQYF. CDR3 DNA sequence: TGTGCCAGCAAACCAGCGGGGGACCCCCGGGAGACCCAGTACTTC. The chain uses TRBV2 and TRBJ2-5; 8 bases are shared with TRBD2. Germline V lookup: CDR1 SNHLY, CDR2 FYNNEI. CDR3 length: 15 residues. V gave up 7 bases and J gave up 5 bases; unmatched junction bases: 12. The whole variable domain, remainder taken from reference TRBV2 and TRBJ2-5, is EPEVTQTPSHQVTQMGQEVILRCVPISNHLYFYWYRQILGQKVEFLVSFYNNEISEKSEIFDDQFSVERPDGSNFTLKIRSTKLEDSAMYFCASKPAGDPRETQYFGPGTRLLVL.

J is TRBJ2-1 and V is TRBV4-3, with TRBD2 matching over 11 bases. Germline CDR1 and CDR2: LGHNA and YSLEER. The CDR3 covers 17 residues. Trimming removed 0 bases from V and 3 bases from J; junction bases left unmatched: 4. The CDR3 is CASSQDPGTSGYNEQFF. The DNA of the CDR3 is TGCGCCAGCAGCCAAGATCCGGGGACTAGCGGCTACAATGAGCAGTTCTTC.

This clonotype appeared a few times. The gene calls are TRBV19 and TRBJ2-1; 8 positions agree with TRBD2. The CDR3 is 15 amino acids. The germline gives CDR1 LNHDA, CDR2 SQIVND (reference sequence). Trimming took 6 bases from V and 4 from J; bases not matched to a gene: 8. CDR3 protein: CASRLKRGQYNEQFF. As DNA, the CDR3 is TGTGCCAGTAGATTGAAGCGGGGGCAATACAATGAGCAGTTCTTC.

This clonotype was counted a few times. This rearrangement joins TRBV23-1 to TRBJ1-5, with 7 bases fitting TRBD1. TRBV23-1 is an open reading frame whose function is uncertain. The junction had 6 bases not matched to a gene; V was cut back by 0 bases and J by 4 bases. This CDR3 contains 16 residues. CDR3 sequence: CASSQSTGLRNQPQHF. Written as DNA, the CDR3 is TGCGCCAGCAGTCAATCGACAGGGTTAAGGAATCAGCCCCAGCATTTT.

This clonotype was counted only a few times. The V call is TRBV9, the J call TRBJ1-1; tentative D call: TRBD1 (5 bases). Germline CDR1 reads SGDLS; CDR2 reads YYNGEE. CDR3 length equals 13 residues. Trimming pared 4 bases from V and 8 bases from J, leaving 15 bases between. CDR3 sequence (DNA): TGTGCCAGCAGCCCCGACCCGGGGCGAGAAGCTTTCTTT. Its protein is CASSPDPGREAFF.

V and J are TRBV12-3 or TRBV12-4 and TRBJ2-1; no clear D gene. The CDR3 spans 15 residues. Between the trimmed V and J ends, which lost 3 bases and 0 bases, there was a span of 9 bases. The CDR3 region has the DNA TGTGCCAGCAGTTTGCGGCAGAACTCCTACAATGAGCAGTTCTTC. Amino acid sequence: CASSLRQNSYNEQFF.

At least ten counts were recorded for this clonotype. The V call is TRBV29-1, the J call TRBJ1-5; possibly TRBD1 for D (5 bases). V gave up 4 bases and J gave up 3 bases, with 10 bases separating them. CDR1 and CDR2 (germline): SQVTM, ANQGSEA. There are 13 residues in the CDR3. CDR3 amino acids: CSVARENNQPQHF. The CDR3 DNA reads as TGCAGCGTTGCCAGGGAGAACAATCAGCCCCAGCATTTT. Full variable domain (remainder filled in from reference TRBV29-1 and TRBJ1-5): SAVISQKPSRDICQRGTSLTIQCQVDSQVTMMFWYRQQPGQSLTLIATANQGSEATYESGFVIDKFPISRPNLTFSTLTVSNMSPEDSSIYLCSVARENNQPQHFGDGTRLSIL.

This clonotype was detected a few times. The chain employs TRBV5-1 and TRBJ2-2, with a tentative D call TRBD2 (6 bases). Germline CDR1 and CDR2: SGHRS and YFSETQ. Between the trimmed V and J ends, which lost 4 bases and 6 bases, there was a span of 16 bases. The CDR3 is 15 amino acids. The CDR3 DNA follows: TGCGCCAGCAGCGTGGCAGGGAGGAGTTCCGGGGAGCTGTTTTTT. Translated: CASSVAGRSSGELFF.

This clonotype turned up a few times. V and J are TRBV5-1 and TRBJ2-5, with 10 bases identical to TRBD1. The junction had 10 bases not matched to a gene; V was cut back by 6 bases and J by 2 bases. CDR1 is SGHRS, CDR2 YFSETQ, per germline. CDR3 length equals 16 residues. In DNA form, the CDR3 reads TGCGCCAGCATGTTGGGACAGGGGCTATCACAAGAGACCCAGTACTTC. Its protein product is CASMLGQGLSQETQYF.

This clonotype was observed many times. This rearrangement joins TRBV27 to TRBJ2-7; D might be TRBD1 (5 bases). CDR1 is MNHEY, CDR2 SMNVEV, per germline (reference sequence). This CDR3 contains 14 residues. Trimming pared 5 bases from V and 6 bases from J, leaving 17 bases between. The CDR3 reads CASSKTALISEQYF. The CDR3 DNA sequence: TGTGCCAGCAGTAAGACAGCCCTTATATCCGAGCAGTACTTC.

The chain links TRBV5-6 to TRBJ2-2; 9 nucleotides align to TRBD1. This CDR3 is built from 15 residues. Germline V gives CDR1 SGHDT, CDR2 YYEEEE. V lost 1 base to trimming and J lost 3 bases; unmatched junction nucleotides: 1. CDR3 sequence: CASSLTGGDTGELFF. The CDR3 DNA reads TGTGCCAGCAGCTTGACAGGGGGCGACACCGGGGAGCTGTTTTTT.

This sequence joins TRBV7-9 and TRBJ2-7; D is unresolved. The CDR3 is 15 residues long. Germline loops: CDR1 SEHNR, CDR2 FQNEAQ (reference sequence). V was trimmed by 2 bases and J by 0 bases, leaving 11 bases between them. The CDR3 reads CASSLPQAVSYEQYF. CDR3 DNA: TGTGCCAGCAGCTTACCTCAGGCAGTCTCCTACGAGCAGTACTTC.

This clonotype was detected a few times. The chain combines TRBV24-1 with TRBJ2-3, with D tentatively TRBD2 (6 bases). This CDR3 is built from 17 residues. Germline loops: CDR1 KGHDR, CDR2 SFDVKD. V was pared by 6 bases and J by 1 base, with 19 bases between. CDR3 loop: CATSSPELRGGTDTQYF. Here the CDR3 DNA reads TGTGCCACCAGTTCCCCTGAACTACGCGGGGGCACAGATACGCAGTATTTT.

This clonotype was detected ten times or more. The J gene is TRBJ2-3, the V gene TRBV6-1; TRBD1 matches at 10 bases. This CDR3 comprises 15 residues. Germline V lookup: CDR1 MNHNS, CDR2 SASEGT. The J segment lost 4 bases and the V segment lost 1 base, leaving 2 bases of the junction unmatched. As DNA, the CDR3 is TGTGCCAGCAGTGAAGGACAGGGGGCCCCAGATACGCAGTATTTT. It yields the protein CASSEGQGAPDTQYF.

The J gene is TRBJ2-5, the V gene TRBV28, with 9 bases identical to TRBD1. V lost 4 bases to trimming and J lost 7 bases; unmatched junction nucleotides: 13. The CDR3 length is 16 residues. Looked up from germline, CDR1 is MDHEN and CDR2 is SYDVKM. The CDR3 loop reads CASSSLWTGVQGTQYF. CDR3 nucleotide sequence: TGTGCCAGCAGTTCGTTATGGACAGGGGTTCAGGGGACCCAGTACTTC.

The chain uses TRBV7-9 and TRBJ2-1, with D unresolved. CDR1 is SEHNR and CDR2 is FQNEAQ in the germline V gene (reference sequence). The CDR3 runs to 12 residues. Trimming took off 1 base at V and 5 bases at J, with 3 bases between the two ends. This CDR3 is CASSLVNNEQFF. The CDR3 DNA sequence: TGTGCCAGCAGCTTAGTGAACAATGAGCAGTTCTTC.

This sequence joins TRBV5-1 and TRBJ2-2; D tentatively reads TRBD1 or TRBD2 (6 bases each). Germline assignment: CDR1 SGHRS and CDR2 YFSETQ. V dropped 4 bases and J dropped 5 bases, with 18 bases sitting between them. The CDR3 contains 16 residues. CDR3 in DNA: TGCGCCAGCAGCCGAGGGGGAGGATTAAGAACCGGGGAGCTGTTTTTT. The encoded protein is CASSRGGGLRTGELFF.

This clonotype was found many times. The gene calls are TRBV5-1 and TRBJ2-7; D not certain. The V end lost 0 bases, the J end lost 2 bases, and 6 bases lay between the germline ends. This CDR3 contains 13 residues. Germline-derived CDR1 and CDR2 are SGHRS and YFSETQ. The CDR3 bases are TGCGCCAGCAGCTTGGACAGCCCCTACGAGCAGTACTTC. Its protein is CASSLDSPYEQYF.

This clonotype appeared a few times. The J gene is TRBJ2-3, the V gene TRBV6-5, with D possibly TRBD2 on 5 matching bases. CDR1 is MNHEY, CDR2 SVGAGI, per germline. V lost 2 bases to trimming and J lost 3 bases, with 12 bases between them. The CDR3 is 15 amino acids. CDR3 sequence (DNA): TGTGCCAGCAGTTACGAAGCGCCGGGGACAGATACGCAGTATTTT. This codes for CASSYEAPGTDTQYF.

J is TRBJ2-1 and V is TRBV7-2; D may correspond to TRBD1 or TRBD2 (5 bases each). Trimming pared 5 bases from V and 4 bases from J, leaving 15 bases between. Germline lookup yields CDR1 SGHTA and CDR2 FQGNSA. The CDR3 contains 15 residues. CDR3 sequence reads: CASSATGTSYNEQFF. The DNA of the CDR3 is TGTGCCAGCAGCGCAACCGGGACCTCGTACAATGAGCAGTTCTTC.

This clonotype was counted a few times. The chain has TRBV20-1 and TRBJ2-5; 9 positions agree with TRBD2. CDR1 DFQATT and CDR2 SNEGSKA come from the germline V gene (reference sequence). V gave up 6 bases and J gave up 5 bases; unmatched junction bases: 13. This CDR3 spans 15 amino acids. CDR3 coding DNA: TGCAGTGCAGACGGACTGAAAGCGGGAGGCGAGACCCAGTACTTC. As protein: CSADGLKAGGETQYF.

This rearrangement joins TRBV7-9 to TRBJ2-7, with D maybe TRBD1 (6 bases). The germline V gene encodes CDR1 SEHNR and CDR2 FQNEAQ (reference sequence). The CDR3 is 15 residues long. The germline V and J ends were trimmed by 4 bases and 3 bases, with 16 bases remaining between them. CDR3 DNA sequence: TGTGCCAGCAGCTCATCCACCGGGACAAGCTACGAGCAGTACTTC. Its translation: CASSSSTGTSYEQYF. Full variable domain (missing parts from reference TRBV7-9 and TRBJ2-7): DTGVSQNPRHKITKRGQNVTFRCDPISEHNRLYWYRQTLGQGPEFLTYFQNEAQLEKSRLLSDRFSAERPKGSFSTLEIQRTEQGDSAMYLCASSSSTGTSYEQYFGPGTRLTVT.

The chain joins TRBV20-1 to TRBJ2-1; TRBD1 is a possible D gene (5 bases). The CDR3 extends over 13 amino acids. Deletions cut 6 bases from V and 9 bases from J, with 18 bases between. Looked up from germline, CDR1 is DFQATT and CDR2 is SNEGSKA (reference sequence). This chain's CDR3 is CSALRTSRAEQFF. In nucleotides, the CDR3 is TGCAGTGCCCTCAGGACATCGAGAGCTGAGCAGTTCTTC.

The CDR3 bases are TGCGCCAGCAGCTTGGCAGGGGGCGGATCACCCCTCCACTTT. Translated, it gives CASSLAGGGSPLHF. The V call is TRBV5-1, the J call TRBJ1-6; TRBD1 aligns across 8 bases. In germline, CDR1 is SGHRS, CDR2 YFSETQ. The length of the CDR3 is 14 residues. The J segment lost 10 bases and the V segment lost 0 bases, leaving 3 bases of the junction unmatched.

This clonotype came up many times. This chain joins TRBV6-2 or TRBV6-3 and TRBJ2-7, with 14 bases lining up with TRBD2. Trimming took 5 bases from V and 3 from J; bases not matched to a gene: 6. Germline V CDR1 and CDR2: MNHEY, SVGEGT. CDR3 length equals 16 residues. CDR3 sequence (DNA): TGTGCCAGCAGTCCCGGACTAGCGGGGGGACGCTACGAGCAGTACTTC. Protein: CASSPGLAGGRYEQYF.